This T cell receptor beta chain derives from a study of B cell selection in AIRE deficiency (dated by TCRdb to about 2019). Regarding the complete study: Researchers compared the TCRbeta repertoires of sorted blood CD4+ conventional T cells and regulatory T cells from AIRE-deficient patients with the corresponding repertoires from healthy controls. The TCR-sequenced cohort comprised five AIRE-deficient APECED patients and five healthy control donors.

At the junction V is shortened by 6 bases and J by 6 bases; bases outside the gene matches: 7. CDR1 is given as MNHEY and CDR2 as SVGAGI, both from the germline V gene. From the cysteine through the phenylalanine, the CDR3 covers 14 amino acids. Only CDR3 DNA is held: 42 bases, read in frame from base 1. TCRbeta chain sequencing was performed with the immunoSEQ platform. The study's own analysis went as follows. About 11x10^4 distinct in-frame TCRbeta sequences from patients and just over 1.3x10^5 from healthy donors were obtained from pooled conventional T cell repertoires. Treg TCRbeta sequences found in two or more individuals were defined as public, and these public Treg TCRbeta sequences were then searched for in Tconv repertoires. Group differences were tested with Mann-Whitney U tests and Bonferroni-Dunn correction in GraphPad Prism 7.03. TCRdb holds this immuneACCESS table with in-frame rearrangements only. Some clones are missing; in checked studies, unresolved V genes explain under half, and the rest has no known cause. V and J calls and clone size are copied from that table; D and trimming were computed from the DNA. This sample has some 27,000 clones in its table, and roughly 95% of those were observed once. The top ten clones comprise roughly 0.23% of the sample.

Conventional CD4 T cells were sorted as CD4+CD127+ cells. The control samples were obtained from healthy donors who were not related to the patients. Tconv and Treg cells for TCRbeta sequencing were sorted on a FACSAria flow cytometer. Sorted cells were collected into 5-ml round-bottom polystyrene tubes, and dry cell pellets were frozen at -80°C before sequencing. Overall study results and their limits: Shared Treg sequences had shorter CDR3s, reflecting a bias toward rearrangements with few non-templated nucleotide insertions. Approximately 31% of the Treg TCRbeta sequences shared among healthy donors turned up in patient Tconv cells, suggesting that Treg-biased clones are diverted into the Tconv compartment. Of over 3,000 shared Treg TCRbeta sequences, 25% to 35% were shared only among healthy donors and less than 10% only among patients, suggesting less efficient Treg selection without AIRE. Only TCRbeta chains were sequenced, and about a third of the Treg sequences shared among healthy donors were also detected in healthy Tconv cells, possibly owing to differing TCRalpha chains. TCRBV gene usage, CDR3 length and TCR diversity in Tconv and Treg cells from AIRE-deficient patients were found to be similar to those in cells from healthy donors.

Only one count was recorded for this clone. There is no known antigen for this receptor. It has no much larger one-base neighbor in the sample; base qualities were not kept. The sequence is built from TRBV6-5 and TRBJ1-1; 10 of the junction bases match TRBD1. The sequencing input was CD4+CD127+ conventional T cells sorted from PBMCs. The sequence was collected from a human donor in good health. The base sequence is TGTGCCAGCAGCGCCGACAGGGGGCGGCCTGAAGCTTTCTTT. Translated, this is CASSADRGRPEAFF.